The text below deals with one T cell receptor (beta chain). Its antigen is unknown. Researchers used genomic DNA as the template to profile TCR beta VDJ and CDR3. TCRdb re-analysed the reads in MiXCR, keeping a single row per CDR3 protein. The sample has some 190,000 distinct CDR3 sequences, under 55% seen once. This specimen belongs to a study of CD8+CD57+ T cells in acquired aplastic anemia. Turning to the study itself: Quantities of DNA derived from sorted CD4+ and CD8+ cells averaged around 3 ug. On average, healthy donors gave 9 million to 11 million reads for CD4+ cells. Notes on the study in general: Fewer than 30 CD8+ CDR3 sequences were shared between patients and controls.

Material for sequencing was sorted CD4+, CD8+, or CD8+CD57+ T cells (not recorded which) from PBMCs. This TCR was sampled from a human donor in good health.

CDR3 in DNA: TGTGCCACCAGCAGAGACGCGGCCTCAAGCACAGATACGCAGTATTTT. Translation gives CATSRDAASSTDTQYF. The chain employs TRBV15 and TRBJ2-3, with D uncertain. The ends were cut back, 0 bases at V and 0 bases at J, with 10 bases in the middle. The CDR3 contains 16 residues. Germline values: CDR1 LNHNV, CDR2 YYDKDF (reference sequence).